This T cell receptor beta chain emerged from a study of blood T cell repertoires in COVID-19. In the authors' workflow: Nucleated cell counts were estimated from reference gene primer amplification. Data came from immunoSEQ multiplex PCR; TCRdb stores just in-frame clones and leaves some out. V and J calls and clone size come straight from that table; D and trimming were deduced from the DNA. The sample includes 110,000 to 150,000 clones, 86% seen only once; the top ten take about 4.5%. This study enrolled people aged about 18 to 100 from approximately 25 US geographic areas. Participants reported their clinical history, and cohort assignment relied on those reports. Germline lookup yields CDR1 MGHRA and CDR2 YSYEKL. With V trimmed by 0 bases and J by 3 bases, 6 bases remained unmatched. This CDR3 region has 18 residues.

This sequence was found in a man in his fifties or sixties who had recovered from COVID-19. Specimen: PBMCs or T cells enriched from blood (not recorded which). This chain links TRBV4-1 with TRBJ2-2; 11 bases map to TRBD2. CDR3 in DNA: TGCGCCAGCAGCCAAGATTTTATACTAGCGGGAGACACCGGGGAGCTGTTTTTT. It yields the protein CASSQDFILAGDTGELFF.